The sequence of this T cell receptor (beta chain) was determined in a study of cytomegalovirus exposure and HLA in healthy donors. Study findings and constraints: Immune exposure was documented only through CMV serostatus.

A remark on this clone: Its matching antigen is unknown.

PCR employed 60 Vbeta and 13 Jbeta primers. Original processing notes: A later analysis tallied approximately 87 million unique TCR beta chains, about 11 million of them shared. Sequencing used immunoSEQ multiplex PCR; TCRdb keeps in-frame clones, though not all of them. V and J calls plus clone size are reproduced from that table; the DNA served to infer D and trimming. This table has more than 100,000 clones, around 74% appearing once. This CDR3 has 17 amino acids. The germline V gene encodes CDR1 MDHEN and CDR2 SYDVKM. Trimming shortened V by 4 bases and J by 6 bases, and 19 bases separated the two germline ends.

The rearrangement joins TRBV28 to TRBJ1-6, with D possibly matching TRBD1 (6 bases). Material: PBMCs. The source is a woman aged 45-65 years in good health and CMV-seropositive. The CDR3 reads CASSSESGQRGNSPLHF. CDR3 in DNA: TGTGCCAGCAGTTCCGAATCAGGACAGCGGGGTAATTCACCCCTCCACTTT.